Described below is a single TCR beta chain sequence and its context. Individuals drawn from approximately 26 US areas were roughly 18 to 95 years old. Recovery meant two consecutive negative NP/OP PCR tests, professional clearance, or resolved symptoms. The source of the sample is a study of blood T cell repertoires in COVID-19. Original methodology: Reference gene primer amplification gave nucleated cell count estimates. Measured with immunoSEQ multiplex PCR; TCRdb has only the in-frame clones, and not every one. V and J calls and clone size are those listed in that table; D and trimming were worked out from the DNA. The table records roughly 300,000 clones, about 85% of them present only once. The CDR3 runs 13 residues. Germline V gene data show CDR1 as GTSNPN and CDR2 as SVGIG (reference sequence). Between the trimmed V and J ends, which lost 5 bases and 7 bases, there was a span of 15 bases.

This clonotype was obtained from a woman between 50 and 59 years old who had recovered from COVID-19. Sequencing was carried out using PBMCs or T cells enriched from blood (not recorded which). This chain uses TRBV30 with TRBJ1-5; tentatively, D is TRBD1 (6 bases). CDR3 amino acids: CAWGPGVRQPQHF. DNA for the CDR3: TGTGCCTGGGGACCAGGGGTACGGCAGCCCCAGCATTTT.